Each of the 15 T cell receptor beta chains below was sequenced from the same sample in a study of human T cells and chemical hapten exposure. Each CDR3 protein is one row after TCRdb ran MiXCR on the RACE reads. This table has 70,000 to 100,000 distinct CDR3 sequences, around 7% appearing once. The time point is: patch test 1, 2 weeks after DPC sensitization. Regarding treatment: therapeutic diphenylcyclopropenone sensitization with weekly scalp DPC. Sequencing was performed on whole blood, taken in connection with sensitization to the hapten diphenylcyclopropenone (DPC). These receptors were obtained from a woman aged 30 to 39 with alopecia areata. Some clones in this sample may be carry-over from other donors' samples.

V gene TRBV18 combines with J gene TRBJ1-4; D gene unclear. Germline V gives CDR1 KGHSH, CDR2 LQKENI. V lost 5 bases and J 0 bases, leaving 7 bases between the germline ends. The CDR3 covers 14 residues. CDR3 DNA: TGTGCCAGCTCAGAGAGAACAACTAATGAAAAACTGTTTTTT. Translation gives CASSERTTNEKLFF.

In its sample, this clonotype was seen many times. This chain joins TRBV4-2 and TRBJ1-5; possibly TRBD1 for D (6 bases). There are 16 residues in the CDR3. CDR1 and CDR2 from the germline V gene are LGHNA and YNFKEQ. V lost 0 bases and J lost 5, with 14 bases in between. CDR3 bases: TGTGCCAGCAGCCAAGATTGGGAGGGGGGAGATCAGCCCCAGCATTTT. Amino acids: CASSQDWEGGDQPQHF.

J is TRBJ1-1 and V is TRBV20-1, with 9 bases aligning to TRBD1. The V gene end was trimmed by 6 bases and the J gene end by 4 bases; junction bases not matched to a gene: 9. Germline values: CDR1 DFQATT, CDR2 SNEGSKA (reference sequence). The CDR3 runs 14 residues. The CDR3 bases are TGCAGTGCCGTGAGGGGGACAGGGCGCACTGAAGCTTTCTTT. Its translation is CSAVRGTGRTEAFF.

This clonotype was seen a handful of times. The chain links TRBV11-2 to TRBJ1-1; D ambiguous. Germline CDR1 and CDR2: SGHAT and FQNNGV. Trimming stripped 4 bases from V and 0 bases from J, with 15 bases between. This CDR3 region has 16 residues. CDR3 residues: CASSYPDVNLNTEAFF. As DNA, the CDR3 is TGTGCCAGCAGCTATCCTGACGTTAATTTGAACACTGAAGCTTTCTTT.

At least ten counts were recorded for this clonotype. V and J are TRBV2 and TRBJ1-2; 7 nucleotides line up with TRBD1. In germline, CDR1 is SNHLY, CDR2 FYNNEI. V lost 7 bases, J lost 3 bases, and 8 bases stayed unmatched. This CDR3 comprises 14 residues. CDR3 protein: CASKSTGVYYGYTF. The CDR3 nucleotides are TGTGCCAGCAAGTCTACAGGGGTCTACTATGGCTACACCTTC.

This clonotype was counted a few times. V is TRBV5-6 and J is TRBJ2-7; D remains ambiguous. The CDR3 has 15 amino acids. Trimming shortened V by 0 bases and J by 2 bases, and 12 bases separated the two germline ends. Per the germline V gene, CDR1 is SGHDT and CDR2 is YYEEEE. The CDR3 coding sequence is TGTGCCAGCAGCTTGGGAGGTCGGTTTACCTACGAGCAGTACTTC. Protein product: CASSLGGRFTYEQYF.

The table lists this clonotype with many counts. The chain carries TRBV10-3 and TRBJ2-3; D is unresolved. Per germline, CDR1 ENHRY and CDR2 SYGVKD. This CDR3 is built from 14 residues. Deletions cut 3 bases from V and 4 bases from J, with 11 bases between. Written as DNA, the CDR3 is TGTGCCATCAGTGATAATAGCATCGCAGATACGCAGTATTTT. Protein sequence: CAISDNSIADTQYF.

This clonotype was seen ten or more times. The chain is built from TRBV7-9 and TRBJ2-7, with a weak D call TRBD2 (5 bases). Trimming took 3 bases from V and 2 from J, leaving 14 bases between them. Germline V gene sequence: CDR1 SEHNR, CDR2 FQNEAQ (reference sequence). This CDR3 has 15 amino acids. CDR3 sequence (DNA): TGTGCCAGCAGCTTTATAGCAGCCGGGGCCTACGAGCAGTACTTC. Translating it yields CASSFIAAGAYEQYF.

This clonotype was seen only a few times. V is TRBV6-5 and J is TRBJ1-2; tentative D call: TRBD1 (5 bases). V was trimmed by 5 bases and J by 0 bases, leaving 16 bases between them. CDR3 size: 16 residues. In germline, CDR1 is MNHEY, CDR2 SVGAGI. This chain's CDR3 is CASSKGSGIANYGYTF. CDR3 sequence (DNA): TGTGCCAGCAGTAAGGGGAGCGGCATAGCTAACTATGGCTACACCTTC.

The chain employs TRBV7-9 and TRBJ1-2; maybe TRBD1 (5 bases). Deletions cut 3 bases from V and 4 bases from J, with 15 bases between. This CDR3 is built from 15 residues. In germline, CDR1 is SEHNR, CDR2 FQNEAQ (reference sequence). This chain's CDR3 is CASSFISGAIYGYTF. DNA for the CDR3: TGTGCCAGCAGCTTCATCAGCGGGGCTATCTATGGCTACACCTTC.

A note on this clonotype: A much larger clone differs from this one at a single base, so this may be a read error. This chain links TRBV30 with TRBJ1-5; tentatively, D is TRBD1 (5 bases). The V end was cut by 2 bases, the J end by 3 bases, with 14 bases between. The length of the CDR3 is 15 residues. In germline, CDR1 is GTSNPN, CDR2 SVGIG (reference sequence). The DNA for the CDR3 is TGTGCCTGGAGTAGGGGAGGTTCGGACAATCAGCCCCAGCATTTT. Protein sequence: CAWSRGGSDNQPQHF.

Ten or more counts support this clonotype. The rearrangement joins TRBV5-1 to TRBJ2-4; the D is unclear. The ends were cut back, 0 bases at V and 0 bases at J, with 4 bases in the middle. The CDR3 runs to 14 residues. Germline CDR1 and CDR2: SGHRS and YFSETQ. In nucleotides, the CDR3 is TGCGCCAGCAGCTTGGATCTAGCCAAAAACATTCAGTACTTC. Protein sequence: CASSLDLAKNIQYF.

This clonotype was picked up a small number of times. The chain is built from TRBV9 and TRBJ2-5; no clear D. The CDR3 runs to 15 residues. Trimming removed 2 bases at V and 5 bases at J, with 16 bases between. Germline V gives CDR1 SGDLS, CDR2 YYNGEE. CDR3 sequence: CASSVRDGRGETQYF. The CDR3 DNA sequence: TGTGCCAGCAGCGTGAGAGATGGGCGTGGGGAGACCCAGTACTTC.

The table lists this clonotype with many counts. V is TRBV7-9 and J is TRBJ2-7, with D uncertain. The germline V gene encodes CDR1 SEHNR and CDR2 FQNEAQ (reference sequence). V shed 5 bases and J shed 0 bases, with 14 bases lying between them. The CDR3 runs to 15 residues. This chain's CDR3 is CASSPRGWSSYEQYF. CDR3 nucleotides: TGTGCCAGCAGCCCCAGAGGATGGAGCTCCTACGAGCAGTACTTC.

This clonotype was observed at least ten times. The chain combines TRBV4-2 with TRBJ2-6; tentatively, D is TRBD1 or TRBD2 (6 bases each). The CDR3 consists of 19 residues. Trimming took 3 bases from V and 0 from J, leaving 18 bases between them. Germline CDR1 and CDR2: LGHNA and YNFKEQ. The CDR3 nucleotides are TGTGCCAGCAGCCACGGGGGCCCGGGACAAAACTCTGGGGCCAACGTCCTGACTTTC. As protein: CASSHGGPGQNSGANVLTF.